The 23 T cell receptor beta chains below were found in one sample sequenced in a study of blood T cells in healthy people across ages. The authors ran a second PCR of about 6 to 12 cycles using a sample-barcoded 5' primer and a J-beta primer mix. TCRdb processed the 5' RACE reads anew with MiXCR; each CDR3 protein has one entry. The data hold fewer than 2,000,000 distinct CDR3 sequences, with 30% to 40% observed a single time. Sequenced: blood. The receptors here all came from a woman aged 25 to 39 in good health.

The chain carries TRBV7-9 and TRBJ2-7; D might be TRBD1 or TRBD2, each matching 5 bases. Germline CDR1 and CDR2: SEHNR and FQNEAQ (reference sequence). This CDR3 spans 16 amino acids. V shed 4 bases and J shed 1 base, with 17 bases lying between them. This chain's CDR3 is CASSYRDGAESYEQYF. DNA of the CDR3: TGTGCCAGCAGCTATAGGGACGGGGCAGAGTCCTACGAGCAGTACTTC. The variable domain in full, with the rest retrieved from reference TRBV7-9 and TRBJ2-7, is DTGVSQNPRHKITKRGQNVTFRCDPISEHNRLYWYRQTLGQGPEFLTYFQNEAQLEKSRLLSDRFSAERPKGSFSTLEIQRTEQGDSAMYLCASSYRDGAESYEQYFGPGTRLTVT.

There are a few counts of this clonotype. This chain connects TRBV21-1 to TRBJ2-7; the table's D call TRBD1 went unverified against the DNA. TRBV21-1 is flagged as a pseudogene. This CDR3 has 14 residues. CDR3 in DNA: TGTGCCAGCAGTAAGAGTGGGGGGTCCTACGAGCAGTACTTC. Protein: CASSKSGGSYEQYF.

V usage is TRBV12-3 or TRBV12-4 and J usage is TRBJ1-2; D is ambiguous. Trimming cost V 1 base and J 8 bases, with 8 bases left between them. The CDR3 sequence is 12 residues long. The CDR3 DNA follows: TGTGCCAGCAGTTTAGGGCACTTGGGCTACACCTTC. This codes for CASSLGHLGYTF.

V gene TRBV6-6 combines with J gene TRBJ1-2; 10 bases fit TRBD1. Unmatched junction bases numbered 8, after V lost 1 base and J lost 6 bases. CDR1 MNHNY and CDR2 SVGAGI come from the germline V gene (reference sequence). This CDR3 has 16 residues. CDR3 nucleotide sequence: TGTGCCAGCAGTTACTTGACAGGGGGCACATCTAATGGCTACACCTTC. This codes for CASSYLTGGTSNGYTF.

This clonotype came up once. The rearrangement uses TRBV6-1 and TRBJ1-2, with D possibly TRBD1 on 5 matching bases. V was shortened by 7 bases and J by 2 bases, with 17 bases between the two germline ends. The CDR3 consists of 15 residues. Germline CDR1 reads MNHNS; CDR2 reads SASEGT. The CDR3 nucleotides read TGTGCCAGCACCTCCTTAGACAGACCCAACTATGGCTACACCTTC. It codes for CASTSLDRPNYGYTF.

The chain carries TRBV12-3 or TRBV12-4 and TRBJ1-2, with unresolved D. V lost 3 bases, J lost 5 bases, and 16 bases lay in between. The CDR3 runs 15 residues. DNA for the CDR3: TGTGCCAGCAGTTTGGGTAGGGCCAAGTGGTATGGCTACACCTTC. Translation gives CASSLGRAKWYGYTF.

V usage is TRBV10-3 and J usage is TRBJ2-2; 9 bases are a match to TRBD2. After removal of 3 bases from V and 7 bases from J, the junction contained 12 bases not matched to a gene. Germline CDR1 is ENHRY and CDR2 is SYGVKD. CDR3 length: 17 amino acids. The CDR3 loop is CAISDLGLAGSHGELFF. The CDR3 DNA reads as TGTGCCATCAGTGATTTAGGCCTAGCGGGGTCTCACGGGGAGCTGTTTTTT.

This clonotype was observed a few times. The CDR3 sequence is CASSQEWSGNNEQFF. The CDR3 DNA follows: TGTGCCAGCAGCCAAGAATGGTCGGGGAACAATGAGCAGTTCTTC. V usage is TRBV4-2 and J usage is TRBJ2-1, with TRBD2 as a possible D gene (5 bases). V lost 0 bases and J lost 5, with 11 bases in between. There are 15 residues in the CDR3. Germline values: CDR1 LGHNA, CDR2 YNFKEQ.

Comments on this clonotype: Sequence at one end of the junction differs from germline and may be a read error. The chain has TRBV28 and TRBJ2-6, with D perhaps matching TRBD1 or TRBD2 (5 bases each). Germline CDR1 is MDHEN and CDR2 is SYDVKM. This CDR3 is built from 15 residues. CDR3 residues: CAGTEEGSGANVLTF. The CDR3 DNA follows: TGTGCCGGCACCGAAGAGGGCTCTGGGGCCAACGTCTTGACTTTC.

In its sample, this clonotype was seen a few times. The chain recombines TRBV25-1 with TRBJ2-7; no clear D gene. This CDR3 comprises 13 residues. Germline loops: CDR1 MGHDK, CDR2 SYGVNS. Trimming pared 7 bases from V and 6 bases from J, leaving 16 bases between. The CDR3 DNA sequence: TGTGCCAGCACCCTAGGGTCAGGTGCCGAGCAGTACTTC. Amino acid sequence: CASTLGSGAEQYF.

In its sample, this clonotype was seen a few times. This rearrangement joins TRBV7-9 to TRBJ2-6; a weak D match, TRBD1 (6 bases). Between the trimmed V and J ends, which lost 8 bases and 0 bases, there was a span of 14 bases. Per the germline V gene, CDR1 is SEHNR and CDR2 is FQNEAQ (reference sequence). The CDR3 length is 16 residues. CDR3: CASRDTRYSGANVLTF. The CDR3 DNA follows: TGTGCCAGCCGGGACACCCGTTACTCTGGGGCCAACGTCCTGACTTTC.

A note on this clonotype: Being one base from a much bigger clone, this may be a read error. DNA of the CDR3: TGTGCCAGCAGTGGGCGGGGTTCCTATAATTCACCCCTCCACTTT. This sequence encodes CASSGRGSYNSPLHF. The genes are TRBV2 and TRBJ1-6; no reliable D call. V was shortened by 4 bases and J by 1 base, with 8 bases between the two germline ends. Per the germline V gene, CDR1 is SNHLY and CDR2 is FYNNEI. The CDR3 consists of 15 residues.

V is TRBV28 and J is TRBJ2-2, with D possibly matching TRBD2 (5 bases). The V and J ends lost 7 bases and 5 bases respectively, with 11 bases between them. The length of the CDR3 is 13 residues. Germline V lookup: CDR1 MDHEN, CDR2 SYDVKM. CDR3 sequence: CASTGRETGELFF. The DNA for the CDR3 is TGTGCCAGCACCGGACGGGAAACCGGGGAGCTGTTTTTT.

This clonotype has only a few counts. The chain links TRBV6-2 or TRBV6-3 to TRBJ2-1; no clear D gene. Trimming took off 0 bases at V and 5 bases at J, with 14 bases between the two ends. The germline CDR1 and CDR2 sequences are MNHEY and SVGEGT. The CDR3 covers 16 residues. The CDR3 DNA follows: TGTGCCAGCAGTTACTCCCGCGGCCGCGCTAACAATGAGCAGTTCTTC. It encodes CASSYSRGRANNEQFF.

Note on this clonotype: Being one base from a much bigger clone, this may be a read error. V and J are TRBV9 and TRBJ2-7, with a possible D match to TRBD2 (6 bases). V lost 3 bases and J lost 5, with 18 bases in between. The CDR3 runs 15 residues. The germline CDR1 and CDR2 sequences are SGDLS and YYNGEE. In nucleotides, the CDR3 is TGTGCCAGCAGCGCAGCCACTAGCTCTAGAAACGAGCAGTACTTC. Translation: CASSAATSSRNEQYF.

This clonotype was picked up a small number of times. The DNA of the CDR3 is TGTGCCAGCAGCGTCGGAGGGGGAACCACTGAAGCTTTCTTT. Translating gives CASSVGGGTTEAFF. This chain links TRBV9 with TRBJ1-1, with D perhaps matching TRBD1 (6 bases). The length of the CDR3 is 14 residues. V lost 2 bases to trimming and J lost 4 bases, with 12 bases between them. CDR1 is SGDLS and CDR2 is YYNGEE in the germline V gene.

This clonotype was picked up a small number of times. J is TRBJ2-5 and V is TRBV4-2, with 15 nucleotides matching TRBD2. Germline CDR1 is LGHNA and CDR2 is YNFKEQ. The V gene end was trimmed by 5 bases and the J gene end by 5 bases; junction bases not matched to a gene: 6. The CDR3 spans 16 residues. CDR3 residues: CASSSRTSGGAETQYF. The CDR3 DNA is TGTGCCAGCAGCTCTCGGACTAGCGGGGGGGCTGAGACCCAGTACTTC.

V usage is TRBV9 and J usage is TRBJ2-7; D uncertain. With 0 bases removed from V and 6 bases from J, the gap between germline ends came to 13 bases. From germline, CDR1 is SGDLS and CDR2 YYNGEE. The CDR3 runs to 14 residues. The chain's CDR3 is CASSVGVGLGEQYF. Here the CDR3 DNA reads TGTGCCAGCAGCGTAGGAGTGGGTCTCGGCGAGCAGTACTTC.

The chain carries TRBV12-3 or TRBV12-4 and TRBJ2-5; TRBD2 matches 11 bases. The CDR3 is made up of 15 amino acids. V was clipped by 5 bases and J by 2 bases; unmatched bases: 4. CDR3 sequence: CASSNTSGGQETQYF. The CDR3 nucleotides are TGTGCCAGCAGTAACACTAGCGGGGGACAAGAGACCCAGTACTTC.

The chain uses TRBV7-8 and TRBJ2-2; D remains unclear. This CDR3 comprises 14 residues. Germline CDR1 SGHVS, CDR2 FQNEAQ. Trimming took 2 bases from V and 1 from J, leaving 5 bases between them. CDR3 region: CASSLPKNTGELFF. Written as DNA, the CDR3 is TGTGCCAGCAGCTTACCTAAGAACACCGGGGAGCTGTTTTTT.

This clonotype appeared a few times. The chain has TRBV2 and TRBJ2-1, with no clear D. Germline V gene data show CDR1 as SNHLY and CDR2 as FYNNEI. Trimming took 7 bases from V and 0 from J, leaving 10 bases between them. The CDR3 covers 14 residues. CDR3 in amino acids: CASIRDNSYNEQFF. The CDR3 region has the DNA TGTGCCAGCATAAGAGATAACTCCTACAATGAGCAGTTCTTC.

The chain couples TRBV5-1 to TRBJ2-3; 13 positions agree with TRBD2. The CDR3 spans 16 residues. Germline-derived CDR1 and CDR2 are SGHRS and YFSETQ. J gave up 7 bases and V 1 base, and 6 bases lay outside the gene matches. The CDR3 sequence is CASSLRTSGGLNTQYF. The CDR3 nucleotides read TGCGCCAGCAGCTTGAGGACTAGCGGGGGACTTAATACGCAGTATTTT.

There are a few counts of this clonotype. The rearrangement uses TRBV28 and TRBJ2-7; 9 bases are a match to TRBD1. The CDR3 sequence is 14 residues long. V lost 7 bases and J lost 4; bases outside the gene matches: 8. Germline V gives CDR1 MDHEN, CDR2 SYDVKM. The CDR3 DNA reads TGTGCCAGCACCCCGGGACAGGGTTGGTACGAGCAGTACTTC. Protein sequence: CASTPGQGWYEQYF.